This TCR beta chain comes out of a study of T cell repertoires in cytomegalovirus infection. Across the study: Through public TCR beta signatures, both CMV infection and matching HLA type were indicated.

TCRdb recomputed calls from the reads with MiXCR, one row per CDR3 protein. Of roughly 500,000 distinct CDR3 sequences listed, about 15% are singletons. Remarks on this clonotype: Its specificity is not known. A read error is possible here, since a much larger clone lies one base away.

Findings and caveats of the study: Cumulative frequency (of public TCR beta family members) identified carriers of CMV plus the relevant HLA. HLA-C-restricted CMV clonotypes gave the most frequent clonotype in two of eight donors.

Germline-derived CDR1 and CDR2 are ENHRY and SYGVKD. Trimming took 6 bases from V and 5 from J, leaving 11 bases between them. CDR3 length: 13 amino acids. The sequence was collected from a human donor in good health (CMV status not recorded). Some clones in this sample may be carry-over from other donors' samples. This chain joins TRBV10-3 and TRBJ2-1; D is unresolved. The sequencing input was CD8+ T cells from PBMCs. For the CDR3, the DNA is TGTGCCATCAGGTTAGCTGGGGACAATGAGCAGTTCTTC. Protein product: CAIRLAGDNEQFF.